The 25 T cell receptor beta chains presented below share a single source sample, sequenced in a study of cytomegalovirus exposure and HLA in healthy donors. The PCR was carried out with 60 Vbeta primers and 13 Jbeta primers. TCRdb's table, derived via immunoSEQ multiplex PCR, lists solely in-frame clones and lacks some. Altogether 190,000 or so clones are present, roughly four fifths being singletons, with the ten largest covering roughly 1.5%. The sample comprised PBMCs. Receptors originate from a man aged 50-60 years in good health and CMV-seronegative.

The gene calls are TRBV5-6 and TRBJ1-3; D perhaps matches TRBD1 (5 bases). The CDR3 loop spans 14 amino acids. The V gene's germline CDR1 is SGHDT and CDR2 YYEEEE. V was shortened by 2 bases and J by 1 base, with 7 bases between the two germline ends. The DNA of the CDR3 is TGTGCCAGCAGCTTTTACAGGTCTGGAAACACCATATATTTT. It encodes CASSFYRSGNTIYF.

This chain connects TRBV5-1 to TRBJ2-6; TRBD1 aligns across 8 bases. V lost 2 bases, J lost 2 bases, and 15 bases stayed unmatched. The CDR3 covers 20 residues. Germline V CDR1 and CDR2: SGHRS, YFSETQ. CDR3 region: CASSFTLPTQGVTGANVLTF. CDR3 DNA: TGCGCCAGCAGCTTTACACTTCCGACACAGGGGGTAACTGGGGCCAACGTCCTGACTTTC.

J is TRBJ1-4 and V is TRBV19; 11 bases are a match to TRBD1. Germline V CDR1 and CDR2: LNHDA, SQIVND (reference sequence). V shed 5 bases and J 5 bases; nucleotides not matched to a gene: 7. The CDR3 has 16 residues. The CDR3 spells CASSLGQGARNEKLFF. CDR3 coding DNA: TGTGCCAGTAGTCTTGGACAGGGGGCTCGGAATGAAAAACTGTTTTTT.

The J gene is TRBJ2-2, the V gene TRBV18; D is perhaps TRBD2 (6 bases). V shed 3 bases and J shed 5 bases, with 7 bases lying between them. The germline V gene has CDR1 KGHSH and CDR2 LQKENI. The CDR3 totals 13 residues. The CDR3 loop is CASSPGGTGELFF. In nucleotides, the CDR3 is TGTGCCAGCTCACCCGGGGGAACCGGGGAGCTGTTTTTT.

This clone was observed a few times. The J gene is TRBJ1-2, the V gene TRBV11-2; D might be TRBD1 (5 bases). The CDR3 extends over 12 amino acids. From germline, CDR1 is SGHAT and CDR2 FQNNGV. Trimming removed 1 base from V and 12 bases from J, with 12 bases in between. DNA of the CDR3: TGTGCCAGCAGCTTAGGCGTGGGGCCCCACACCTTC. This sequence encodes CASSLGVGPHTF.

The chain carries TRBV15 and TRBJ1-5, with 7 bases fitting TRBD1. This CDR3 has 16 amino acids. CDR1 is LNHNV, CDR2 YYDKDF, per germline (reference sequence). J lost 0 bases, V lost 5 bases, and 7 bases had no gene match. Here the CDR3 DNA reads TGTGCCACCAGCGGTTTGACAGGGTTTAGCAATCAGCCCCAGCATTTT. Its protein is CATSGLTGFSNQPQHF.

J is TRBJ2-1 and V is TRBV29-1; 8 bases match TRBD1. Germline V gene data show CDR1 as SQVTM and CDR2 as ANQGSEA. The ends lost 5 bases at V and 4 bases at J; junction bases unmatched: 4. The CDR3 totals 13 residues. The CDR3: CSVQGANYNEQFF. The CDR3 DNA reads as TGCAGCGTTCAGGGGGCGAATTACAATGAGCAGTTCTTC.

The chain employs TRBV30 and TRBJ1-1; the match to TRBD1 covers 7 bases. CDR1 GTSNPN and CDR2 SVGIG come from the germline V gene (reference sequence). The CDR3 is made up of 15 amino acids. V dropped 3 bases and J dropped 0; count of bases not matched to a gene: 7. CDR3 protein: CAWSRPQGVNTEAFF. CDR3 nucleotide sequence: TGTGCCTGGAGCCGGCCCCAGGGGGTGAACACTGAAGCTTTCTTT.

The chain combines TRBV11-3 with TRBJ1-1; D is unclear. The CDR3 totals 13 residues. V was trimmed by 2 bases and J by 4 bases, leaving 8 bases between them. Germline CDR1 reads SGHNT; CDR2 reads YENEEA. In nucleotides, the CDR3 is TGTGCCAGCAGCTTATCGGGGATCACTGAAGCTTTCTTT. Translating it yields CASSLSGITEAFF. Looking up the rest from reference TRBV11-3 and TRBJ1-1 gives the full variable domain: EAGVVQSPRYKIIEKKQPVAFWCNPISGHNTLYWYLQNLGQGPELLIRYENEEAVDDSQLPKDRFSAERLKGVDSTLKIQPAELGDSAVYLCASSLSGITEAFFGQGTRLTVV.

The chain has TRBV27 and TRBJ2-5; 9 positions agree with TRBD1. The V segment lost 2 bases and the J segment 3 bases; nucleotides outside the gene matches: 10. The CDR3 extends over 17 amino acids. Germline-derived CDR1 and CDR2 are MNHEY and SMNVEV (reference sequence). The CDR3 region has the DNA TGTGCCAGCAGTTTAGGGGACAGGGCCGGCCGAGAAGAGACCCAGTACTTC. Its translation is CASSLGDRAGREETQYF.

This chain joins TRBV6-6 and TRBJ2-1; 9 bases line up with TRBD2. Germline values: CDR1 MNHNY, CDR2 SVGAGI (reference sequence). J was trimmed by 0 bases and V by 6 bases; bases with no gene match: 3. This CDR3 is 15 amino acids long. CDR3 sequence (DNA): TGTGCCAGCAGCCTTAGCGGGGGCTCCTACAATGAGCAGTTCTTC. This translates into CASSLSGGSYNEQFF.

This chain connects TRBV5-1 to TRBJ2-7; 7 nucleotides align to TRBD2. Looked up from germline, CDR1 is SGHRS and CDR2 is YFSETQ. This CDR3 is built from 15 residues. Trimming removed 0 bases from V and 2 bases from J; junction bases left unmatched: 5. CDR3 DNA: TGCGCCAGCAGCTTGGGAGCGGGACCGGCCTACGAGCAGTACTTC. Its translation: CASSLGAGPAYEQYF.

The CDR3, as DNA: TGTGCCAGCAGCTTAGATAACAGGGAGACTAATGAAAAACTGTTTTTT. Protein sequence: CASSLDNRETNEKLFF. The chain joins TRBV11-2 to TRBJ1-4; D is possibly TRBD1 (6 bases). V gave up 0 bases and J gave up 2 bases, with 10 bases separating them. There are 16 residues in the CDR3. Germline CDR1 SGHAT, CDR2 FQNNGV.

CDR3 nucleotides: TGTGCCAGCAGCCAAGGTCAGGGGGTAAAGACCCAGTACTTC. Its protein is CASSQGQGVKTQYF. The rearrangement joins TRBV4-2 to TRBJ2-5; 7 nucleotides agree with TRBD1. The germline gives CDR1 LGHNA, CDR2 YNFKEQ. CDR3 length equals 14 residues. V shed 1 base, J shed 6 bases, and the junction held 5 bases outside the gene matches.

This rearrangement joins TRBV27 to TRBJ2-7; TRBD2 agrees at 13 bases. V was clipped by 5 bases and J by 2 bases; unmatched bases: 6. The V gene's germline CDR1 is MNHEY and CDR2 SMNVEV (reference sequence). CDR3 size: 16 residues. Here the CDR3 DNA reads TGTGCCAGCAGTCCGGGGACTAGCGGGAAGACCTACGAGCAGTACTTC. As protein: CASSPGTSGKTYEQYF.

The chain combines TRBV5-1 with TRBJ2-7; no clear D gene. Trimming pared 0 bases from V and 2 bases from J, leaving 6 bases between. Germline assignment: CDR1 SGHRS and CDR2 YFSETQ. The CDR3 is 13 residues long. As DNA, the CDR3 is TGCGCCAGCAGCTTGGTAACAGCCTACGAGCAGTACTTC. Its translation is CASSLVTAYEQYF.

This clone was picked up one time. The chain combines TRBV2 with TRBJ1-6, with D possibly matching TRBD1 (6 bases). Per germline, CDR1 SNHLY and CDR2 FYNNEI. This CDR3 comprises 15 residues. V lost 8 bases and J lost 7, with 18 bases in between. CDR3 sequence: CASRSRGGQNSPLHF. Written as DNA, the CDR3 is TGTGCCAGCCGGTCAAGGGGGGGCCAGAATTCACCCCTCCACTTT.

The CDR3 region is CASSSGTGREAFF. The CDR3 bases are TGTGCCAGCAGCTCCGGGACAGGGCGTGAAGCTTTCTTT. The chain is built from TRBV7-2 and TRBJ1-1, with TRBD1 matching 9 bases. Per germline, CDR1 SGHTA and CDR2 FQGNSA. The CDR3 has 13 residues. Unmatched junction bases numbered 4, after V lost 4 bases and J lost 7 bases. The whole variable domain, remainder taken from reference TRBV7-2 and TRBJ1-1, is GAGVSQSPSNKVTEKGKDVELRCDPISGHTALYWYRQSLGQGLEFLIYFQGNSAPDKSGLPSDRFSAERTGGSVSTLTIQRTQQEDSAVYLCASSSGTGREAFFGQGTRLTVV.

This clone appeared once. The chain uses TRBV2 and TRBJ1-3; 9 bases align to TRBD1. Germline lookup yields CDR1 SNHLY and CDR2 FYNNEI. This CDR3 comprises 17 residues. The V and J ends lost 6 bases and 0 bases, in that order; junction bases with no gene match: 9. The CDR3, as DNA: TGTGCCAGCAGAAGTTGGGACAGGGCCAGCTCTGGAAACACCATATATTTT. This sequence encodes CASRSWDRASSGNTIYF.

The CDR3 loop reads CASSDRWGTDTQYF. The CDR3 coding sequence is TGTGCCAGTAGTGACAGGTGGGGCACAGATACGCAGTATTTT. The rearrangement links TRBV19 to TRBJ2-3, with D tentatively TRBD1 (6 bases). This CDR3 region has 14 residues. V was trimmed by 5 bases and J by 1 base, leaving 10 bases between them. Germline CDR1 LNHDA, CDR2 SQIVND (reference sequence).

This clone was observed once. The V call is TRBV7-9, the J call TRBJ1-2; D is perhaps TRBD1 (6 bases). The CDR3 sequence is 12 residues long. Germline lookup yields CDR1 SEHNR and CDR2 FQNEAQ (reference sequence). V was pared by 5 bases and J by 5 bases, with 9 bases between. Here the CDR3 reads CASSPGQYGYTF. CDR3 coding DNA: TGTGCCAGCAGCCCAGGACAGTATGGCTACACCTTC.

CDR3 nucleotide sequence: TGTGCCAGCAGTTACCAGGGGGCAGGAGAGCAGTACTTC. It translates to CASSYQGAGEQYF. The chain combines TRBV6-5 with TRBJ2-7, with 8 bases matching TRBD1. Trimming cost V 2 bases and J 7 bases; bases outside gene matches: 4. This CDR3 contains 13 residues. CDR1 MNHEY and CDR2 SVGAGI come from the germline V gene.

This clone was recorded only once. The J gene is TRBJ1-1, the V gene TRBV5-6; the match to TRBD1 covers 7 bases. Germline V gene lookup returns CDR1 SGHDT and CDR2 YYEEEE. This CDR3 comprises 12 residues. J gave up 8 bases and V 3 bases, and 4 bases lay outside the gene matches. CDR3 sequence (DNA): TGTGCCAGCAGCTGGGACAGCCAAGAAGCTTTCTTT. This sequence encodes CASSWDSQEAFF.

The chain joins TRBV5-4 to TRBJ1-2; D may be TRBD1 (5 bases). Germline loops: CDR1 SGHNT, CDR2 YYREEE (reference sequence). Trimming stripped 3 bases from V and 4 bases from J, with 13 bases between. This CDR3 region has 14 residues. Here the CDR3 DNA reads TGTGCCAGCAGCTCGGCGGGGGGGATCTATGGCTACACCTTC. Translated, it gives CASSSAGGIYGYTF.

The gene calls are TRBV9 and TRBJ2-1, with TRBD2 matching over 14 bases. CDR3 length: 15 amino acids. In germline, CDR1 is SGDLS, CDR2 YYNGEE. J gave up 9 bases and V 3 bases, and 5 bases lay outside the gene matches. The chain's CDR3 is CASSATSGGALEQFF. The CDR3 coding sequence is TGTGCCAGCAGCGCGACTAGCGGGGGGGCCCTTGAGCAGTTCTTC.